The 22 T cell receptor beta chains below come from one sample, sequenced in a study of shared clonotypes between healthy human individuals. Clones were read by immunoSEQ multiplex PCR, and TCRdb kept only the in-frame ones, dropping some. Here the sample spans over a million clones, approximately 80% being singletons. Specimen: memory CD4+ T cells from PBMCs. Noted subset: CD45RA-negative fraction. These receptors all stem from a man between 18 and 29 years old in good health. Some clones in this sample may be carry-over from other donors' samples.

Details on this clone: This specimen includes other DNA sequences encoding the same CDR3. The CDR3 loop is CASSPGTGNQPQHF. CDR3 DNA: TGTGCCAGCAGTCCAGGGACAGGGAATCAGCCCCAGCATTTT. This chain links TRBV27 with TRBJ1-5, with TRBD1 matching 9 bases. CDR1 and CDR2 from the germline V gene are MNHEY and SMNVEV (reference sequence). CDR3 length: 14 residues. V dropped 5 bases and J dropped 4; count of bases not matched to a gene: 3.

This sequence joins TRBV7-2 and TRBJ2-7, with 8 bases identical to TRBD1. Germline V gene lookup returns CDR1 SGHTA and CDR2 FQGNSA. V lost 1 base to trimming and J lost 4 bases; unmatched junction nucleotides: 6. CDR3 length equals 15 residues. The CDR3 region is CASSLGTGNMYEQYF. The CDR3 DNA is TGTGCCAGCAGCTTAGGGACAGGGAACATGTACGAGCAGTACTTC.

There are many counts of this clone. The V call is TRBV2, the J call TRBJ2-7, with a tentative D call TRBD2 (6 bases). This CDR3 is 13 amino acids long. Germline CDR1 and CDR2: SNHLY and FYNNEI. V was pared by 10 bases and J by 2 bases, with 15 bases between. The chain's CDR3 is CATRPTRTYEQYF. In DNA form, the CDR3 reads TGTGCCACCAGACCGACTAGAACCTACGAGCAGTACTTC.

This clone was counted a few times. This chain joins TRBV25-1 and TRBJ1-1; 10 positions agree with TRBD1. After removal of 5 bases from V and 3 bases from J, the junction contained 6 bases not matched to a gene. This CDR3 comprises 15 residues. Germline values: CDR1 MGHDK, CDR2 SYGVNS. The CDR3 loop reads CASSLTGTGDTEAFF. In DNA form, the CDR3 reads TGTGCCAGCAGTTTGACCGGGACAGGGGACACTGAAGCTTTCTTT. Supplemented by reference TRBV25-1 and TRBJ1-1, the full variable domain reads EADIYQTPRYLVIGTGKKITLECSQTMGHDKMYWYQQDPGMELHLIHYSYGVNSTEKGDLSSESTVSRIRTEHFPLTLESARPSHTSQYLCASSLTGTGDTEAFFGQGTRLTVV.

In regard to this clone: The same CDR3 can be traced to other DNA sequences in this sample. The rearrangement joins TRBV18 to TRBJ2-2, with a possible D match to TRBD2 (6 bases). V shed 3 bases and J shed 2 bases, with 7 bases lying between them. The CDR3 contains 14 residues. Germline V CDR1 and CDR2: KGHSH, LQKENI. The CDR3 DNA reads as TGTGCCAGCTCACCGGCGGGAAACACCGGGGAGCTGTTTTTT. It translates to CASSPAGNTGELFF.

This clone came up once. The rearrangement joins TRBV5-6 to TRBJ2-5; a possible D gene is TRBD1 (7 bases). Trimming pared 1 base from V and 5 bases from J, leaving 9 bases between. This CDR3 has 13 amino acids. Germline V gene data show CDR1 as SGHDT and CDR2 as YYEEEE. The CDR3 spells CASSLPGGETQYF. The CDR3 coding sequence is TGTGCCAGCAGCTTGCCAGGGGGGGAGACCCAGTACTTC.

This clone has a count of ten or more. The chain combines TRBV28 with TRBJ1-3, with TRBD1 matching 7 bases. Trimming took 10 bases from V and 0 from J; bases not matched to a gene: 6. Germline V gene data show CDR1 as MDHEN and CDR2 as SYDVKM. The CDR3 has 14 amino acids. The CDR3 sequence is CAIQGGLSGNTIYF. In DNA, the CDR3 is TGTGCCATCCAGGGGGGCCTCTCTGGAAACACCATATATTTT.

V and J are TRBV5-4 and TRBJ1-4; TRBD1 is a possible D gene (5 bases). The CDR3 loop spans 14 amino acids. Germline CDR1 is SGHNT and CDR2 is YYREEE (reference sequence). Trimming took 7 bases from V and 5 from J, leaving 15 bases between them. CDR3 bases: TGTGCCAGCGGCTCATGGGGGGGGAATGAAAAACTGTTTTTT. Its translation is CASGSWGGNEKLFF.

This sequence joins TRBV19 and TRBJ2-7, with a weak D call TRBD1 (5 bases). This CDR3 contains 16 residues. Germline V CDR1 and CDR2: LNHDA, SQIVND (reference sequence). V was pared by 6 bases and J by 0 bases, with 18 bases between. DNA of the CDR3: TGTGCCAGTAGCCGGATTGGGGCAGGGTCCTCCTACGAGCAGTACTTC. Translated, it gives CASSRIGAGSSYEQYF.

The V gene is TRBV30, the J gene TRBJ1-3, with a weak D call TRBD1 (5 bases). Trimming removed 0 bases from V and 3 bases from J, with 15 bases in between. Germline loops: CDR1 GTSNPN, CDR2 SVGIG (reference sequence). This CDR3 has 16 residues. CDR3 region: CAWSVGFGGFGNTIYF. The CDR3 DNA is TGTGCCTGGAGTGTAGGTTTTGGGGGATTTGGAAACACCATATATTTT.

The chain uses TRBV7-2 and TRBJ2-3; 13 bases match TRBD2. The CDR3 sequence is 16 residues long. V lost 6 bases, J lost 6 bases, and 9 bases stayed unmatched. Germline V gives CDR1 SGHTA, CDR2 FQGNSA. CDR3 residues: CASRRTSGRAMDTQYF. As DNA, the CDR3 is TGTGCCAGCAGGAGAACTAGCGGGAGGGCCATGGATACGCAGTATTTT.

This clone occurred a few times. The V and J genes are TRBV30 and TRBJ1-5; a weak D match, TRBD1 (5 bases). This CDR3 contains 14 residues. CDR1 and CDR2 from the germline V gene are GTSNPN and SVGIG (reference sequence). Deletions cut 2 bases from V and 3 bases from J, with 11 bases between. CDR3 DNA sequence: TGTGCCTGGAGTATACCAGGGTTCAATCAGCCCCAGCATTTT. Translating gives CAWSIPGFNQPQHF.

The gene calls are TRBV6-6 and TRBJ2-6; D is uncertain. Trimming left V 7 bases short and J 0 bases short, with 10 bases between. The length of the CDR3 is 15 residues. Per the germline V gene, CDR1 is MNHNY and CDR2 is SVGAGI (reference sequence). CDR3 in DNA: TGTGCCAGCACCCACCCCAACTCTGGGGCCAACGTCCTGACTTTC. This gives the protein CASTHPNSGANVLTF.

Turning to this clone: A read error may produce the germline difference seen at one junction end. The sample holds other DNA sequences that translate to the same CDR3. The CDR3 sequence is CASSSRYTDTQYF. The CDR3 DNA sequence: TGCGCCAGCAGCTCCAGATACACAGATACGCAGTATTTT. The chain links TRBV5-6 to TRBJ2-3; no definite D call. The germline V gene encodes CDR1 SGHDT and CDR2 YYEEEE. This CDR3 comprises 13 residues.

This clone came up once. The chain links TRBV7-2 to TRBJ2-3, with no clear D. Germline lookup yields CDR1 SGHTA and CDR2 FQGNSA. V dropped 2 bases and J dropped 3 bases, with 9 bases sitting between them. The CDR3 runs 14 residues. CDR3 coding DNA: TGTGCCAGCAGCTTATCTAGGGTTACAGATACGCAGTATTTT. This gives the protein CASSLSRVTDTQYF.

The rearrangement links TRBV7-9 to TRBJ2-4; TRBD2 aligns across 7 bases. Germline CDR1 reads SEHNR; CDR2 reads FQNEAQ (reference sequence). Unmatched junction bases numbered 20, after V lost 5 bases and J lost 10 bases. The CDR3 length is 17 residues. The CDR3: CASSPIMGEGPRGIQYF. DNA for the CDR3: TGTGCCAGCAGCCCCATTATGGGGGAGGGCCCTAGGGGTATTCAGTACTTC.

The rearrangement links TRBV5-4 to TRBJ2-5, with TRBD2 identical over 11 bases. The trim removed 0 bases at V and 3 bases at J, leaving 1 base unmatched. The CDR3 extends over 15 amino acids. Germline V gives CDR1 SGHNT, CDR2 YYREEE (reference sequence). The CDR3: CASSLGGLAEETQYF. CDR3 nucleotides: TGTGCCAGCAGCTTGGGGGGACTAGCGGAAGAGACCCAGTACTTC.

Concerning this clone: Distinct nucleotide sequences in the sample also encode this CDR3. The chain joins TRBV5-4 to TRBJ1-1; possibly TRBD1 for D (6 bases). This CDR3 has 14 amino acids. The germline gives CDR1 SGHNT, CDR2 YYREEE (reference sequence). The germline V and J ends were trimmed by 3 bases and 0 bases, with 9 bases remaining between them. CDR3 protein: CASSSQGVNTEAFF. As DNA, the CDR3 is TGTGCCAGCAGCTCACAGGGCGTGAACACTGAAGCTTTCTTT.

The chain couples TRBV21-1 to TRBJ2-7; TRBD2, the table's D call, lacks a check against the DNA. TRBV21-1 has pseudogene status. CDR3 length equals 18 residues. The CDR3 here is CASSSPGGERDGAYEQYF. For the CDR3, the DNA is TGTGCCAGCAGCTCCCCGGGGGGGGAGCGGGATGGGGCCTACGAGCAGTACTTC.

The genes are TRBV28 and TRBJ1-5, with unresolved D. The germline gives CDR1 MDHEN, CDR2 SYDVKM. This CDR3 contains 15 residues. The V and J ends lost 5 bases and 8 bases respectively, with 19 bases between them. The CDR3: CASSPQSIGSKPQHF. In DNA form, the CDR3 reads TGTGCCAGCAGTCCCCAGTCGATAGGTTCGAAGCCCCAGCATTTT.

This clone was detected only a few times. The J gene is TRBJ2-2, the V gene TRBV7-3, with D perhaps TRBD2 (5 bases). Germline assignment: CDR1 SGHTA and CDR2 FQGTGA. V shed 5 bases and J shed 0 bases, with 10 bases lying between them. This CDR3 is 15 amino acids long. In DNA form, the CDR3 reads TGTGCCAGCAGCCCCACCGGGACGAACACCGGGGAGCTGTTTTTT. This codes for CASSPTGTNTGELFF.

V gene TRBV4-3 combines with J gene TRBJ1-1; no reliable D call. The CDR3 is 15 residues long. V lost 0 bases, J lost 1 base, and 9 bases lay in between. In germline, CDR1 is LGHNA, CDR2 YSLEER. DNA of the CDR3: TGCGCCAGCAGCCAAGAAGGACGGGAGAACACTGAAGCTTTCTTT. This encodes CASSQEGRENTEAFF.